A selection of T cell receptor beta chains follows, all from one sample in a study of T-cell reconstitution after alpha-beta-depleted transplantation in children. A single record per CDR3 protein comes from TCRdb applying MiXCR to the PCR reads. The repertoire consists of 350,000 to 500,000 distinct CDR3 sequences, with around 46% occurring once and the leading ten covering approximately 25%. The starting material was PBMCs, obtained before TCRalphabeta/CD19-depleted stem cell transplant. These receptor sequences come from a girl aged 2 to 9 with aplastic anemia, due to receive a stem cell transplant. The CDR3 runs from the conserved cysteine through the conserved F or W. Fields, in order: J gene, V gene, clone size, D gene, CDR3 DNA, CDR3 protein. A D gene is named only where the DNA matches it firmly. Some rows mark clone size as missing; the rest say once, few, many or name a class of expanded clone.

j_call: TRBJ2-5; v_call: TRBV5-1; clone_size: NA; d_call: NA; cdr3_nt: TGCGCCAGCAGACGGGACTCCGAGGTCCTTTCAGAGACCCAGTACTTC; cdr3_aa: CASRRDSEVLSETQYF
j_call: TRBJ2-3; v_call: TRBV15; clone_size: NA; d_call: NA; cdr3_nt: TGTGCCACCAGCAGAGGGACCTACGGGACCTCCACAGATACGCAGTATTTT; cdr3_aa: CATSRGTYGTSTDTQYF
j_call: TRBJ2-7; v_call: TRBV5-1; clone_size: NA; d_call: NA; cdr3_nt: TGCGCCAGCAGCTTGGAGGCGCCCTTCTACGAGCAGTACTTC; cdr3_aa: CASSLEAPFYEQYF
j_call: TRBJ1-6; v_call: TRBV7-2; clone_size: few; d_call: TRBD1; cdr3_nt: TGTGCCAGCAGCTCTCGGACAGGGAGGCTATATAATTCACCCCTCCACTTT; cdr3_aa: CASSSRTGRLYNSPLHF
j_call: TRBJ2-7; v_call: TRBV7-2; clone_size: few; d_call: NA; cdr3_nt: TGTGCCAGCAGCTTAGGTTGGAGACGAGAGCAGTACTTC; cdr3_aa: CASSLGWRREQYF
j_call: TRBJ1-1; v_call: TRBV5-1; clone_size: NA; d_call: TRBD1; cdr3_nt: TGCGCCAGCAGCTTGGAAACAGGGGAATACACTGAAGCTTTCTTT; cdr3_aa: CASSLETGEYTEAFF
j_call: TRBJ2-5; v_call: TRBV7-9; clone_size: few; d_call: TRBD2; cdr3_nt: TGTGCCAGCAGCTTCGGCGGGAGTCAAGAGACCCAGTACTTC; cdr3_aa: CASSFGGSQETQYF
j_call: TRBJ1-2; v_call: TRBV7-8; clone_size: many; d_call: NA; cdr3_nt: TGTGCCAGCAGCGGAGTGTCCCTTCGGGGCTACACCTTC; cdr3_aa: CASSGVSLRGYTF
j_call: TRBJ2-5; v_call: TRBV5-6; clone_size: few; d_call: TRBD2; cdr3_nt: TGTGCCAGCAGCTTTTTGGAGGTGGCGGGAGGGCCGGGGGAGACCCAGTACTTC; cdr3_aa: CASSFLEVAGGPGETQYF
j_call: TRBJ2-1; v_call: TRBV3-1; clone_size: few; d_call: TRBD1; cdr3_nt: TGTGCCTGCAGCCAGGACAGGGGCCGAAACTCCTACAATGAGCAGTTCTTC; cdr3_aa: CACSQDRGRNSYNEQFF
j_call: TRBJ2-1; v_call: TRBV20-1; clone_size: many; d_call: TRBD2; cdr3_nt: TGCAGTGCTAGAACAACTAGCGGGATGGGGAATGAGCAGTTCTTC; cdr3_aa: CSARTTSGMGNEQFF
j_call: TRBJ2-7; v_call: TRBV27; clone_size: NA; d_call: NA; cdr3_nt: TGTGCCAGCAGTGGCCGGGGAGCGGGTGGCCACGAGCAGTACTTC; cdr3_aa: CASSGRGAGGHEQYF
j_call: TRBJ2-7; v_call: TRBV7-6; clone_size: NA; d_call: NA; cdr3_nt: TGTGCCAGCAGCTTAGTCTTCAGGGACGGCGAGCAGTACTTC; cdr3_aa: CASSLVFRDGEQYF
j_call: TRBJ1-5; v_call: TRBV25-1; clone_size: many; d_call: NA; cdr3_nt: TGTGCCAGCAGTGAATCCGGAATGCATCAGCCCCAGCATTTT; cdr3_aa: CASSESGMHQPQHF
j_call: TRBJ2-2; v_call: TRBV5-6; clone_size: few; d_call: NA; cdr3_nt: TGTGCCAGCAGCTTGGATGGGGGGCTTCGGACCGGGGAGCTGTTTTTT; cdr3_aa: CASSLDGGLRTGELFF
j_call: TRBJ2-3; v_call: TRBV5-1; clone_size: many; d_call: TRBD1; cdr3_nt: TGCGCCAGCAGCCGGACAGGTCACACAGATACGCAGTATTTT; cdr3_aa: CASSRTGHTDTQYF
j_call: TRBJ2-7; v_call: TRBV29-1; clone_size: NA; d_call: TRBD2; cdr3_nt: TGCAGCGGCCGAACTAGCGGTACTTACGAGCAGTACTTC; cdr3_aa: CSGRTSGTYEQYF
j_call: TRBJ2-1; v_call: TRBV6-2/TRBV6-3; clone_size: few; d_call: TRBD2; cdr3_nt: TGTGCCAGCAGTTACTCGGGACTAGGATCGTTAGGAACATACAATGAGCAGTTCTTC; cdr3_aa: CASSYSGLGSLGTYNEQFF
j_call: TRBJ1-2; v_call: TRBV20-1; clone_size: NA; d_call: TRBD1; cdr3_nt: TGCAGTGCCCGGGGGACAGGGAACTATGGCTACACCTTC; cdr3_aa: CSARGTGNYGYTF
j_call: TRBJ2-5; v_call: TRBV10-2; clone_size: NA; d_call: NA; cdr3_nt: TGCGCCAGCAGGAGGAGTCCTACTCAAGAGACCCAGTACTTC; cdr3_aa: CASRRSPTQETQYF
j_call: TRBJ2-7; v_call: TRBV7-9; clone_size: few; d_call: NA; cdr3_nt: TGTGCCAGCAGGCGCGGAGAAGGCTACGAGCAGTACTTC; cdr3_aa: CASRRGEGYEQYF
j_call: TRBJ2-5; v_call: TRBV20-1; clone_size: NA; d_call: NA; cdr3_nt: TGCAGTTCAGGACCTAGCAAAGGCCCAGAGACCCAGTACTTC; cdr3_aa: CSSGPSKGPETQYF
j_call: TRBJ2-3; v_call: TRBV7-3; clone_size: NA; d_call: NA; cdr3_nt: TGTGCCAGCAGCTCCTTAGGGGGGGGCCCTCAAAGCCCCACAGATACGCAGTATTTT; cdr3_aa: CASSSLGGGPQSPTDTQYF
j_call: TRBJ2-7; v_call: TRBV28; clone_size: NA; d_call: NA; cdr3_nt: TGTGCCAGCGGACGACAGTACGAGCAGTACTTC; cdr3_aa: CASGRQYEQYF
j_call: TRBJ1-2; v_call: TRBV10-3; clone_size: NA; d_call: NA; cdr3_nt: TGTGCCATCAGACAGGGACCCAATACCTATGGCTACACCTTC; cdr3_aa: CAIRQGPNTYGYTF
j_call: TRBJ2-5; v_call: TRBV18; clone_size: few; d_call: NA; cdr3_nt: TGTGCCAGCTCACCACTTTTCCTAACCGACAGCCAAGAGACCCAGTACTTC; cdr3_aa: CASSPLFLTDSQETQYF
j_call: TRBJ2-5; v_call: TRBV5-1; clone_size: NA; d_call: NA; cdr3_nt: TGCGCCAGCAGCTTAGCGGGTGGAGTCAGGGACCAAGAGACCCAGTACTTC; cdr3_aa: CASSLAGGVRDQETQYF
j_call: TRBJ2-7; v_call: TRBV29-1; clone_size: NA; d_call: TRBD1; cdr3_nt: TGCAGCGTTGAACGGACAGGGACCTACGAGCAGTACTTC; cdr3_aa: CSVERTGTYEQYF
j_call: TRBJ2-3; v_call: TRBV5-5; clone_size: NA; d_call: TRBD2; cdr3_nt: TGTGCCAGCAGCTTGGAACGGGGGGAGACAGATACGCAGTATTTT; cdr3_aa: CASSLERGETDTQYF
j_call: TRBJ2-1; v_call: TRBV9; clone_size: many; d_call: NA; cdr3_nt: TGTGCCAGCAGCGTTTCCGGGACCTACAATGAGCAGTTCTTC; cdr3_aa: CASSVSGTYNEQFF
j_call: TRBJ2-1; v_call: TRBV7-6; clone_size: few; d_call: TRBD2; cdr3_nt: TGTGCCAGCAGCTCGGTTAGCGGGAGGGCCGATGAGCAGTTCTTC; cdr3_aa: CASSSVSGRADEQFF
j_call: TRBJ2-7; v_call: TRBV5-1; clone_size: once; d_call: NA; cdr3_nt: TGCGCCAGCAGCTTGGAGAACTCCTACGAGCAGTACTTC; cdr3_aa: CASSLENSYEQYF
j_call: TRBJ1-1; v_call: TRBV20-1; clone_size: NA; d_call: NA; cdr3_nt: TGCAGTGCTAGAGTTCAGAACACTGAAGCTTTCTTT; cdr3_aa: CSARVQNTEAFF
j_call: TRBJ1-5; v_call: TRBV20-1; clone_size: NA; d_call: NA; cdr3_nt: TGCAGTGCTAGAGGCGGGGTGCAGCCCCAGCATTTT; cdr3_aa: CSARGGVQPQHF
j_call: TRBJ2-7; v_call: TRBV29-1; clone_size: NA; d_call: NA; cdr3_nt: TGCAGCGTGAGGAATGGACAGACCTACGAGCAGTACTTC; cdr3_aa: CSVRNGQTYEQYF
j_call: TRBJ2-1; v_call: TRBV20-1; clone_size: NA; d_call: TRBD1; cdr3_nt: TGCAGTGCTAGAGGGGGACAGGGGTCCTACAATGAGCAGTTCTTC; cdr3_aa: CSARGGQGSYNEQFF
j_call: TRBJ2-1; v_call: TRBV12-3/TRBV12-4; clone_size: many; d_call: TRBD1; cdr3_nt: TGTGCCAGCAGTTTACGGGGCCCTGACAGGGTGAACAATGAGCAGTTCTTC; cdr3_aa: CASSLRGPDRVNNEQFF
j_call: TRBJ2-5; v_call: TRBV20-1; clone_size: many; d_call: NA; cdr3_nt: TGCAGTGCTAGAGTCTTGGAGACCCAGTACTTC; cdr3_aa: CSARVLETQYF
j_call: TRBJ2-7; v_call: TRBV28; clone_size: NA; d_call: TRBD2; cdr3_nt: TGTGCCAGCAGCCCCCTCACTAGCGGGAGGGTCTACGAGCAGTACTTC; cdr3_aa: CASSPLTSGRVYEQYF
j_call: TRBJ2-1; v_call: TRBV28; clone_size: NA; d_call: NA; cdr3_nt: TGTGCCAGCAGTTTTCACAGGGCAAATGAGCAGTTCTTC; cdr3_aa: CASSFHRANEQFF
j_call: TRBJ2-7; v_call: TRBV29-1; clone_size: NA; d_call: NA; cdr3_nt: TGCAGCGTTGGGGGCTACGAGCAGTACTTC; cdr3_aa: CSVGGYEQYF
j_call: TRBJ2-1; v_call: TRBV6-5; clone_size: many; d_call: NA; cdr3_nt: TGTGCCAGCAGTTTTCCCGGGACAAACAATGAGCAGTTCTTC; cdr3_aa: CASSFPGTNNEQFF
j_call: TRBJ1-2; v_call: TRBV13; clone_size: NA; d_call: NA; cdr3_nt: TGTGCCAGCAGCTCCGGGAAATCCTATGGCTACACCTTC; cdr3_aa: CASSSGKSYGYTF
j_call: TRBJ2-3; v_call: TRBV5-1; clone_size: NA; d_call: TRBD2; cdr3_nt: TGCGCCAGCAGCATTAGCGGGAGTTTGGATACGCAGTATTTT; cdr3_aa: CASSISGSLDTQYF
j_call: TRBJ2-5; v_call: TRBV20-1; clone_size: once; d_call: NA; cdr3_nt: TGCAGTGCTAGAGTGGGGAACAGCCTAGGAGAGACCCAGTACTTC; cdr3_aa: CSARVGNSLGETQYF
j_call: TRBJ1-6; v_call: TRBV10-3; clone_size: NA; d_call: NA; cdr3_nt: TGTGCCATCGGGGACGGGAGCTCCTATAATTCACCCCTCCACTTT; cdr3_aa: CAIGDGSSYNSPLHF
j_call: TRBJ1-1; v_call: TRBV20-1; clone_size: NA; d_call: TRBD1; cdr3_nt: TGCAGTGCTAGGGGACAGGGATTAACGGTAGGCACTGAAGCTTTCTTT; cdr3_aa: CSARGQGLTVGTEAFF